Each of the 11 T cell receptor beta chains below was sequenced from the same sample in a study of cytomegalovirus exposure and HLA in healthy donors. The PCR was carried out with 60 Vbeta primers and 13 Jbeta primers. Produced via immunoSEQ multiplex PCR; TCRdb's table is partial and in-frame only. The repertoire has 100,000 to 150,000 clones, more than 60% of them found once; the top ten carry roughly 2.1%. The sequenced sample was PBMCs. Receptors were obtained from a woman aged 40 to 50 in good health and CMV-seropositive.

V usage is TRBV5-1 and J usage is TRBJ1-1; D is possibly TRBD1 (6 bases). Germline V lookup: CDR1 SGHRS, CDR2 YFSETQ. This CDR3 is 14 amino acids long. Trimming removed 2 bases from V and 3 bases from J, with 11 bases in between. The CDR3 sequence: CASSLQGEDTEAFF. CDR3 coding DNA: TGCGCCAGCAGCTTACAGGGTGAGGACACTGAAGCTTTCTTT.

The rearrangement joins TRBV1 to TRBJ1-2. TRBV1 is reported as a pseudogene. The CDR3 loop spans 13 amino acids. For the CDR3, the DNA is TGCAATCACTGGGGGACTCCTAACTATGGCTACACCTTC. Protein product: CNHWGTPNYGYTF.

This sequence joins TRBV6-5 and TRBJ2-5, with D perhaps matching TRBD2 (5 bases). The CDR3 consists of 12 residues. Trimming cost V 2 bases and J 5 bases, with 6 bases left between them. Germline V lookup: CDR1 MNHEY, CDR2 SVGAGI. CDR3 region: CASSYPGETQYF. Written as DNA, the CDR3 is TGTGCCAGCAGTTACCCGGGGGAGACCCAGTACTTC.

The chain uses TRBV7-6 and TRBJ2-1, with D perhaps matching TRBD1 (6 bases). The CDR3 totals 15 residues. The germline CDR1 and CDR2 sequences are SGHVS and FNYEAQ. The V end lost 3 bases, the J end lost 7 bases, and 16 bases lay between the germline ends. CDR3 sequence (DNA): TGTGCCAGCAGCTTCACAGGGTACAATTTGAATGAGCAGTTCTTC. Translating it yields CASSFTGYNLNEQFF.

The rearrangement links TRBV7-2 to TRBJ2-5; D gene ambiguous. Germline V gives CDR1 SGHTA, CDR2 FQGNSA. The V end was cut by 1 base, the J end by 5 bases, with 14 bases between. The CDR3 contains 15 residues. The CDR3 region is CASSLVASPGETQYF. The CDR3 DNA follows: TGTGCCAGCAGCTTAGTTGCGTCGCCAGGTGAGACCCAGTACTTC.

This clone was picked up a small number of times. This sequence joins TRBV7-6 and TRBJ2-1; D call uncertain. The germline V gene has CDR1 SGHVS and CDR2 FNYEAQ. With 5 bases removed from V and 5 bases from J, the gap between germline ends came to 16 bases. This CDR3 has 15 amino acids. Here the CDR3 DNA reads TGTGCCAGCAGCCCCTTTCCGGGTGGAGACAATGAGCAGTTCTTC. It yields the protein CASSPFPGGDNEQFF.

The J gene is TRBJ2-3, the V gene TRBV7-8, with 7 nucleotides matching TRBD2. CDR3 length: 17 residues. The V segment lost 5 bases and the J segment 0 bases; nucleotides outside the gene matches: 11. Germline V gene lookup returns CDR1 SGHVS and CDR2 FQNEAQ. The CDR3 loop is CASSPNVASGSTDTQYF. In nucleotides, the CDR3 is TGTGCCAGCAGCCCTAATGTGGCTAGCGGAAGCACAGATACGCAGTATTTT.

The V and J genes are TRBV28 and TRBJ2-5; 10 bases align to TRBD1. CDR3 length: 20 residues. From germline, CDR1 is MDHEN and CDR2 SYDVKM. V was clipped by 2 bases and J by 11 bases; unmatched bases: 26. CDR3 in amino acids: CASSLGLTWDRGVQLGEQYF. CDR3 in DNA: TGTGCCAGCAGTTTAGGGTTAACTTGGGACAGGGGAGTTCAGCTAGGGGAGCAGTACTTC.

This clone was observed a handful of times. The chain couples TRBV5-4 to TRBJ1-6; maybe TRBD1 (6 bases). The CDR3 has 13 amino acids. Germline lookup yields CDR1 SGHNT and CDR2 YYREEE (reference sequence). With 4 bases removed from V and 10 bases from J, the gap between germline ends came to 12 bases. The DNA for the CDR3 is TGTGCCAGCAGCCTAGACAGGCTGTCACCCCTCCACTTT. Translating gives CASSLDRLSPLHF. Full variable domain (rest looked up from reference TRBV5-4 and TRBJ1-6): ETGVTQSPTHLIKTRGQQVTLRCSSQSGHNTVSWYQQALGQGPQFIFQYYREEENGRGNFPPRFSGLQFPNYSSELNVNALELDDSALYLCASSLDRLSPLHFGNGTRLTVT.

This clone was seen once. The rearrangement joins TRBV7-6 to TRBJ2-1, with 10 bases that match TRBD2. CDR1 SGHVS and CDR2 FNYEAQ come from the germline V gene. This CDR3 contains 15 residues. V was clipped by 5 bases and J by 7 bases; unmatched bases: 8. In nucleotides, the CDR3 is TGTGCCAGCAGCAGGGAGGCTAGCGGGAGTAATGAGCAGTTCTTC. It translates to CASSREASGSNEQFF.

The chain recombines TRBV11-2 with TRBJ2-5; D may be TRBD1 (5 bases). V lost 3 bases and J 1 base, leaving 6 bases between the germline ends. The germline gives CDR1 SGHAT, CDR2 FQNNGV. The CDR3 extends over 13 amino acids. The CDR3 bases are TGTGCCAGCAGCTTTAGGGGCCAAGAGACCCAGTACTTC. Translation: CASSFRGQETQYF. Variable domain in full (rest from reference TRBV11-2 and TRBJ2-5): EAGVAQSPRYKIIEKRQSVAFWCNPISGHATLYWYQQILGQGPKLLIQFQNNGVVDDSQLPKDRFSAERLKGVDSTLKIQPAKLEDSAVYLCASSFRGQETQYFGPGTRLLVL.